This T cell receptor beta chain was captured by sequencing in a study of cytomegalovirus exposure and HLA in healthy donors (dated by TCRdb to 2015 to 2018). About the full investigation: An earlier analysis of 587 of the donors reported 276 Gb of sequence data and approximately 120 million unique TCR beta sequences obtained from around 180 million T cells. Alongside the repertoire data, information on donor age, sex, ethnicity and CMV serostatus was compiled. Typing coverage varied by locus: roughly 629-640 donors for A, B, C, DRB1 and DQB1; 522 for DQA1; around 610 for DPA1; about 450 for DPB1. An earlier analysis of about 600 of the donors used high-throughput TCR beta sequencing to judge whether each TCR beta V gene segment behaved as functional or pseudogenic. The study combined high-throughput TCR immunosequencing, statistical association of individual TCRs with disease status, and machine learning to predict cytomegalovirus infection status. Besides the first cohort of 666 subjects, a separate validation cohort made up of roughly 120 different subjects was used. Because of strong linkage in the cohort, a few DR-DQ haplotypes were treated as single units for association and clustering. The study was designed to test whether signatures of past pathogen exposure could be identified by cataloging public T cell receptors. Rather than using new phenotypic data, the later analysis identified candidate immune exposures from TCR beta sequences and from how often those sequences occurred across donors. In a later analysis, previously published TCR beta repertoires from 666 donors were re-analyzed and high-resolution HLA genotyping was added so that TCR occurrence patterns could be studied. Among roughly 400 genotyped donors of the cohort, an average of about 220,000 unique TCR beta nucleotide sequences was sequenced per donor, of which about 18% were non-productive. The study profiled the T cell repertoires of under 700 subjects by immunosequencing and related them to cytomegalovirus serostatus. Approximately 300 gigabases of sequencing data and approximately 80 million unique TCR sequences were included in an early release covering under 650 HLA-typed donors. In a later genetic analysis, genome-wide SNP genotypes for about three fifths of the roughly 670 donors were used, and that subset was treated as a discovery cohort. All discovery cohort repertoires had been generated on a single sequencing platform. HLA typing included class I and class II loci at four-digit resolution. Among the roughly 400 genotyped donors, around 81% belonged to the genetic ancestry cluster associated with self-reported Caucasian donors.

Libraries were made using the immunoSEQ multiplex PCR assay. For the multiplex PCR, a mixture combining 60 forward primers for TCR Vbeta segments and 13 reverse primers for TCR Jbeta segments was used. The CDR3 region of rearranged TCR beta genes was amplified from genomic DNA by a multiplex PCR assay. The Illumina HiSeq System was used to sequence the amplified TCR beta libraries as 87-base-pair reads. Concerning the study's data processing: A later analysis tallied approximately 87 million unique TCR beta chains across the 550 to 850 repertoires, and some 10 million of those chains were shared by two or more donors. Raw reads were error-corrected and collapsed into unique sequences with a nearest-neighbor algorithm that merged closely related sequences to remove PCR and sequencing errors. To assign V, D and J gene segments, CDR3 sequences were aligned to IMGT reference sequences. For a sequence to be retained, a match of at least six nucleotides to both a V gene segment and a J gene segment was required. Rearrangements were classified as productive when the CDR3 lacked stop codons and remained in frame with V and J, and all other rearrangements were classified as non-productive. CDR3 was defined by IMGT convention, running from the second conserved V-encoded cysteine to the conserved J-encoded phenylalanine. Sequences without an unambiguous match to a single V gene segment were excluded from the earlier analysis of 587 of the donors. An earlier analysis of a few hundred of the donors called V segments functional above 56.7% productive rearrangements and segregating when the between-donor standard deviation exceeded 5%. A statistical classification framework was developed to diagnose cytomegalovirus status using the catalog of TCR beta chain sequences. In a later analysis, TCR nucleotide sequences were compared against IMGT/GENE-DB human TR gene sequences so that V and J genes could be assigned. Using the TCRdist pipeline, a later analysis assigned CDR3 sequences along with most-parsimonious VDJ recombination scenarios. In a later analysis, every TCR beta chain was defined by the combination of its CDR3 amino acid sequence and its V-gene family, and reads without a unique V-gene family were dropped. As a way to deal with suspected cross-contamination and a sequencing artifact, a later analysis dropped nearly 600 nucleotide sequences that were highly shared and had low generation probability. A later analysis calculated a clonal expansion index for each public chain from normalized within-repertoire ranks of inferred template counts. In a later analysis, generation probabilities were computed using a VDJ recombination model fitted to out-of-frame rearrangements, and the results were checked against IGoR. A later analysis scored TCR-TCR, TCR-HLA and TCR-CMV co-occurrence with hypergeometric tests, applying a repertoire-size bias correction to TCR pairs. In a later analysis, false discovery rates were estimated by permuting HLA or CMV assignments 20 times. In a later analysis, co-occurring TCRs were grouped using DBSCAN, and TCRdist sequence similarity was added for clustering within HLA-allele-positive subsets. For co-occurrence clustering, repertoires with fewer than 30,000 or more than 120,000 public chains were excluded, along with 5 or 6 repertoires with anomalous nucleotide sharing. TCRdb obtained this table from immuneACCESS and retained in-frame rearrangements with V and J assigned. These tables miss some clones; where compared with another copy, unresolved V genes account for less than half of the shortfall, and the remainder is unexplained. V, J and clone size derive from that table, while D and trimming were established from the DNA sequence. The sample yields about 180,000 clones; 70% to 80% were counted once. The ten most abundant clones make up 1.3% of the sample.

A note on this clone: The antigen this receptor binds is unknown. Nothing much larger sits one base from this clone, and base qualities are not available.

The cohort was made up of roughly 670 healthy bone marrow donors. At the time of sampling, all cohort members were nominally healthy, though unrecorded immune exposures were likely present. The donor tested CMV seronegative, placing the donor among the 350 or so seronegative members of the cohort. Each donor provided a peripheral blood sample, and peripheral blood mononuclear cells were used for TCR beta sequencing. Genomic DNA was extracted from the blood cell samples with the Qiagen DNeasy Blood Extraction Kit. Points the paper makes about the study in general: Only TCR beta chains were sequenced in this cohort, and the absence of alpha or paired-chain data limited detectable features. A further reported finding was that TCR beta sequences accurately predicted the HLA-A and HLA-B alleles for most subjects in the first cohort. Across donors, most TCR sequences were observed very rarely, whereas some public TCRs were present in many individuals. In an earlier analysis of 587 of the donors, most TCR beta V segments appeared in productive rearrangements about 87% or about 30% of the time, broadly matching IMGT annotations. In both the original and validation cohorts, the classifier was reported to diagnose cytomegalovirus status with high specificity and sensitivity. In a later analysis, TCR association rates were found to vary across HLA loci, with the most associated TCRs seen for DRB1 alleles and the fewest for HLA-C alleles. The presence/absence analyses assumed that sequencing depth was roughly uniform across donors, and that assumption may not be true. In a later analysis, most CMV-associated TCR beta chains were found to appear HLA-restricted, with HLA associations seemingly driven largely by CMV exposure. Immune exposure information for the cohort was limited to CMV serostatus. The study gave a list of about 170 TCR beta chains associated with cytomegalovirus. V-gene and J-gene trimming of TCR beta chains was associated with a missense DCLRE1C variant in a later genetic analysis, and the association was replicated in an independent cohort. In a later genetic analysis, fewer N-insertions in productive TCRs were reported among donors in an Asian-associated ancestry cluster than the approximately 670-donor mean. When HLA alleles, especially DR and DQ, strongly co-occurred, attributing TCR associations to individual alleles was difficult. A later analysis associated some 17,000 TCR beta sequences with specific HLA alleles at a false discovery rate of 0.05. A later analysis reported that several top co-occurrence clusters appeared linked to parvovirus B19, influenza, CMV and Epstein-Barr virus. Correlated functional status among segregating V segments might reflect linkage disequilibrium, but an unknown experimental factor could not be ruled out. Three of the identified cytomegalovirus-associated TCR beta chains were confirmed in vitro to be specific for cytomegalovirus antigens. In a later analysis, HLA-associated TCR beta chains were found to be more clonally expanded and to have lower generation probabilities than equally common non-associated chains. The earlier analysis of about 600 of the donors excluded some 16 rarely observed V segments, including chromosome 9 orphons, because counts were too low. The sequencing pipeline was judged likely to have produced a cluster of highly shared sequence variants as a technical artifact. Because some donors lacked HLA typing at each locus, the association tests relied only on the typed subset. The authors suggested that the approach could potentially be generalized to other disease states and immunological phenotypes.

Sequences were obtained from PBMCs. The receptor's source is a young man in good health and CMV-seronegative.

The CDR3 has the sequence CAWKLAEYEQYF. The DNA sequence reads TGTGCCTGGAAACTAGCGGAATACGAGCAGTACTTC. The chain is made from TRBV30 and TRBJ2-7, with 8 bases matching TRBD2. V and J are trimmed by 4 bases and 4 bases, and the gene matches miss 3 bases of the junction. The germline V gene (reference sequence) yields GTSNPN for CDR1 and SVGIG for CDR2. Including cysteine and phenylalanine, the CDR3 has 12 amino acids. CDR3 DNA only is kept here, 36 bases in frame from base 1.